This T cell receptor beta chain was identified during a study of blood T cells in healthy people across ages. The use of a sample-barcoded 5' primer and a J-beta primer mix characterized a second PCR of about 6 to 12 cycles. TCRdb independently ran MiXCR on the 5' RACE reads; one entry per CDR3 protein. This sample yields 1,800,000 or so distinct CDR3 sequences, of which 35% to 50% are seen a single time; more than 20% belongs to the top ten. This clonotype was picked up a small number of times. Being one base from a much bigger clone, this may be a read error. This CDR3 comprises 17 residues. Looked up from germline, CDR1 is LGHNA and CDR2 is YSLEER.

The specimen sequenced was blood. This chain joins TRBV4-3 and TRBJ1-2; 9 bases agree with TRBD1. This TCR was recovered from a human donor in good health. CDR3 protein: CASSQVGQGRANYGCTF. The CDR3 DNA follows: TGCGCCAGCAGCCAAGTCGGACAGGGGCGAGCTAACTATGGCTGCACCTTC.